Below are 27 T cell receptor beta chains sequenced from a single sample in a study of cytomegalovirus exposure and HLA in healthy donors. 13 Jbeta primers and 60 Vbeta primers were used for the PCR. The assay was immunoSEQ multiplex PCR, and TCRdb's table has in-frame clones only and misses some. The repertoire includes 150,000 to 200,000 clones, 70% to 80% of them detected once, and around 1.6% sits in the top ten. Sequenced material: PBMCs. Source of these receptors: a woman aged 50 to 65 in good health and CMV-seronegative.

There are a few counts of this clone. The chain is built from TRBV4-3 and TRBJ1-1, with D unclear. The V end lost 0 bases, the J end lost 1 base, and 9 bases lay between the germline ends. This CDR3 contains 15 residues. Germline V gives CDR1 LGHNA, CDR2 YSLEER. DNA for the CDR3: TGCGCCAGCAGCCAAGAAATTGGCAGGAACACTGAAGCTTTCTTT. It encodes CASSQEIGRNTEAFF.

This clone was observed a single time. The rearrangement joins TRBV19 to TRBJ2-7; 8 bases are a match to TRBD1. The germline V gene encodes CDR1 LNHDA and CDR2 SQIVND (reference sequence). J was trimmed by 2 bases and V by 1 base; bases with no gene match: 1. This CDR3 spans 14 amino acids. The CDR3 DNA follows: TGTGCCAGTAGTATAGGGACAGGGCCCTACGAGCAGTACTTC. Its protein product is CASSIGTGPYEQYF.

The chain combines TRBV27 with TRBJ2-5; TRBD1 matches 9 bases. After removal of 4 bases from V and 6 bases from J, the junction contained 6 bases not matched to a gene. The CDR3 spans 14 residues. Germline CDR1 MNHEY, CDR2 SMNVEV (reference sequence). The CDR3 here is CASSSWDREKTQYF. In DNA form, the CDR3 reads TGTGCCAGCAGTTCTTGGGACAGGGAGAAGACCCAGTACTTC.

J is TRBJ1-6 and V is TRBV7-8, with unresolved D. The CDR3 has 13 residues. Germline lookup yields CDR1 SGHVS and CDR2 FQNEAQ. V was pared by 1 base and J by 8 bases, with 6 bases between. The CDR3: CASSLVVDSPLHF. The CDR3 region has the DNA TGTGCCAGCAGCTTAGTCGTAGATTCACCCCTCCACTTT.

For the CDR3, the DNA is TGTGCCAGCAGCGTATTACCCGGGGGTGAAGCTTTCTTT. Its protein product is CASSVLPGGEAFF. The chain carries TRBV9 and TRBJ1-1; D perhaps matches TRBD1 (5 bases). Between the trimmed V and J ends, which lost 1 base and 7 bases, there was a span of 11 bases. This CDR3 has 13 amino acids. The germline gives CDR1 SGDLS, CDR2 YYNGEE.

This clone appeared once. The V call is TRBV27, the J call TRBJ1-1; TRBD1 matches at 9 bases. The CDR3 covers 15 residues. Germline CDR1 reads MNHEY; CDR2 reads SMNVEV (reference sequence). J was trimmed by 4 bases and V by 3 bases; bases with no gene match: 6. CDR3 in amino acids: CASSLSGTGTTEAFF. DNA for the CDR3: TGTGCCAGCAGTTTGTCCGGGACAGGGACCACTGAAGCTTTCTTT.

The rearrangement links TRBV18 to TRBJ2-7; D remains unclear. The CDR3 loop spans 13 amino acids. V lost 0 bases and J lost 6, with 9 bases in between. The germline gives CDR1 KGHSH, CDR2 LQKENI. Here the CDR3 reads CASSPPTSSEQYF. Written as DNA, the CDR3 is TGTGCCAGCTCACCACCAACCTCGAGCGAGCAGTACTTC.

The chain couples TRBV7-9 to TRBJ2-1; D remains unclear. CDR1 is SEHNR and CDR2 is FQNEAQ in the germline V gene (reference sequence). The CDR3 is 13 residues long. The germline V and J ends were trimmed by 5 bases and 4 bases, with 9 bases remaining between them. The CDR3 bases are TGTGCCAGCAGCCCCCCAGATTACAATGAGCAGTTCTTC. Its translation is CASSPPDYNEQFF. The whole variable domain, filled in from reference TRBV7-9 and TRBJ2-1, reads DTGVSQNPRHKITKRGQNVTFRCDPISEHNRLYWYRQTLGQGPEFLTYFQNEAQLEKSRLLSDRFSAERPKGSFSTLEIQRTEQGDSAMYLCASSPPDYNEQFFGPGTRLTVL.

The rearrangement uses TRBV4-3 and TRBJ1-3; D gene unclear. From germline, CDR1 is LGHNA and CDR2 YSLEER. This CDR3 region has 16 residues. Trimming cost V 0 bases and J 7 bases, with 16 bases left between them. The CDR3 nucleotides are TGCGCCAGCAGCCAAGACTCGACAAATCTGGTCAACACCATATATTTT. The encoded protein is CASSQDSTNLVNTIYF.

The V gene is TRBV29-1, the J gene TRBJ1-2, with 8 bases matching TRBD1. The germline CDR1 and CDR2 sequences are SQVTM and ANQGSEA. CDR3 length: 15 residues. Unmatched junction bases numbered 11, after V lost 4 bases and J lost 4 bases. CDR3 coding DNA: TGCAGCGTTGGACAGGGGCCTTCGCCCCGCTATGGCTACACCTTC. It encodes CSVGQGPSPRYGYTF.

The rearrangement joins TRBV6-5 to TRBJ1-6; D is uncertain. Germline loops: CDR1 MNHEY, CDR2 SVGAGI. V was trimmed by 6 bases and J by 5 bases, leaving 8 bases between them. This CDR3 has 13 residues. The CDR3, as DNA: TGTGCCAGCAGGGTCCGGGATAATTCACCCCTCCACTTT. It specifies CASRVRDNSPLHF.

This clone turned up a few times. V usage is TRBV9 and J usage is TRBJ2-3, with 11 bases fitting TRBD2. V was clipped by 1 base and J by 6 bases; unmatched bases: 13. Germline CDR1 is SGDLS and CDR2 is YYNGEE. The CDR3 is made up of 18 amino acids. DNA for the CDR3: TGTGCCAGCAGCGTAAATCCGGGACTAGCGGCCCCCCTCGATACGCAGTATTTT. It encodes CASSVNPGLAAPLDTQYF.

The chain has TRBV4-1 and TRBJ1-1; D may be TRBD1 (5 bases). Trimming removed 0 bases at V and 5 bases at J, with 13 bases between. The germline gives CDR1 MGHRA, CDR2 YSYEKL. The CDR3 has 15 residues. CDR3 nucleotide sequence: TGCGCCAGCAGCCAAGATCCCGCAGGGATGACTGAAGCTTTCTTT. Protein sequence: CASSQDPAGMTEAFF.

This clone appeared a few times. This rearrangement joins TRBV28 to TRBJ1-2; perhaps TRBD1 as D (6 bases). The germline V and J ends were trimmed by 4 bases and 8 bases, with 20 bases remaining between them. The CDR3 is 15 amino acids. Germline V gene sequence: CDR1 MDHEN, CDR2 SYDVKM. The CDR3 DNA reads TGTGCCAGCAGTTCCCCGGGAATGGGGGCGAACGGCTACACCTTC. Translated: CASSSPGMGANGYTF.

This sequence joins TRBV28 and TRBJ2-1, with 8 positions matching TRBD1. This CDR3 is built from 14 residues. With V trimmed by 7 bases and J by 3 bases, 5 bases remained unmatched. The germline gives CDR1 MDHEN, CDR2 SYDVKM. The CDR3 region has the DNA TGTGCCAGCAAAGCAGGGGGCTACTACAATGAGCAGTTCTTC. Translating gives CASKAGGYYNEQFF.

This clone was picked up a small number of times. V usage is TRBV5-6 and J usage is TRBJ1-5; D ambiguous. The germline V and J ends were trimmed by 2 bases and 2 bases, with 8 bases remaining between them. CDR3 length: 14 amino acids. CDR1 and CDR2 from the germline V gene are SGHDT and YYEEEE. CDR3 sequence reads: CASSFKGGNQPQHF. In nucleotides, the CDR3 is TGTGCCAGCAGCTTCAAGGGAGGCAATCAGCCCCAGCATTTT. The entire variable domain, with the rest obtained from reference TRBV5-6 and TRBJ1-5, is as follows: DAGVTQSPTHLIKTRGQQVTLRCSPKSGHDTVSWYQQALGQGPQFIFQYYEEEERQRGNFPDRFSGHQFPNYSSELNVNALLLGDSALYLCASSFKGGNQPQHFGDGTRLSIL.

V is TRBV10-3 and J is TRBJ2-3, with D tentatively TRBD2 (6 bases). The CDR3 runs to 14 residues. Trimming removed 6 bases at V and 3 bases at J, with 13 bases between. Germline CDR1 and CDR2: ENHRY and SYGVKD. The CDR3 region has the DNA TGTGCCATCAGCGCCGGGAGACAGACAGATACGCAGTATTTT. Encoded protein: CAISAGRQTDTQYF.

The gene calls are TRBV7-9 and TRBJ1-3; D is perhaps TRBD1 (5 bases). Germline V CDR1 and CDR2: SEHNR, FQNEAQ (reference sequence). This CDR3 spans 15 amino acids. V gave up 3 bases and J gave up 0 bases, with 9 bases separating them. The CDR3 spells CASSFSGNSGNTIYF. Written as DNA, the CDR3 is TGTGCCAGCAGCTTTTCAGGGAACTCTGGAAACACCATATATTTT.

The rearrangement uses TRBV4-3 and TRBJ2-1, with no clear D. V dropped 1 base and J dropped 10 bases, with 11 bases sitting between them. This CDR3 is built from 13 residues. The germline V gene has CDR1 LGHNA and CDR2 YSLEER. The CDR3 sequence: CASSQGPGREQFF. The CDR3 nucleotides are TGCGCCAGCAGCCAAGGCCCCGGTCGGGAGCAGTTCTTC.

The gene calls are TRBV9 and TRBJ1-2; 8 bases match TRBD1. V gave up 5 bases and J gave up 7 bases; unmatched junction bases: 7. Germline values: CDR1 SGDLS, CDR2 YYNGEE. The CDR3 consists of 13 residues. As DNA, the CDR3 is TGTGCCAGCAGTGCGGACAGGGACCGTGGCTACACCTTC. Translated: CASSADRDRGYTF.

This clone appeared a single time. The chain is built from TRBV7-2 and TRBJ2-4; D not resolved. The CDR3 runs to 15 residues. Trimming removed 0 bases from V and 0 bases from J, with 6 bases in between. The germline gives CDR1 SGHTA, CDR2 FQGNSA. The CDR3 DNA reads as TGTGCCAGCAGCTTAGCCCCCCTAGCCAAAAACATTCAGTACTTC. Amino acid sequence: CASSLAPLAKNIQYF.

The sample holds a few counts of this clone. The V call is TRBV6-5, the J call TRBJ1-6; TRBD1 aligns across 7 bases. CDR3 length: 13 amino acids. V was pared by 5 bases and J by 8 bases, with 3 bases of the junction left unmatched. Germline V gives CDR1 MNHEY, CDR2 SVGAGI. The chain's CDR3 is CASSETGDSPLHF. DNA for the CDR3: TGTGCCAGCAGTGAAACAGGGGATTCACCCCTCCACTTT.

The CDR3: CASERESWYEQYF. Written as DNA, the CDR3 is TGTGCCAGCGAGAGGGAGAGTTGGTACGAGCAGTACTTC. The chain links TRBV2 to TRBJ2-7, with D perhaps matching TRBD2 (5 bases). V lost 8 bases to trimming and J lost 4 bases, with 15 bases between them. Per the germline V gene, CDR1 is SNHLY and CDR2 is FYNNEI. The CDR3 extends over 13 amino acids. The full variable domain, in which reference TRBV2 and TRBJ2-7 provide the parts outside the CDR3, is EPEVTQTPSHQVTQMGQEVILRCVPISNHLYFYWYRQILGQKVEFLVSFYNNEISEKSEIFDDQFSVERPDGSNFTLKIRSTKLEDSAMYFCASERESWYEQYFGPGTRLTVT.

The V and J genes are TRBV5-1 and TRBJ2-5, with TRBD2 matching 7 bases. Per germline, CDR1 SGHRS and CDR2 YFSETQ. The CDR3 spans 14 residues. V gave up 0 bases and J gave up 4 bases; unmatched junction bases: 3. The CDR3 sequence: CASSLGLAPETQYF. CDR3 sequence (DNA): TGCGCCAGCAGCTTGGGACTAGCTCCAGAGACCCAGTACTTC.

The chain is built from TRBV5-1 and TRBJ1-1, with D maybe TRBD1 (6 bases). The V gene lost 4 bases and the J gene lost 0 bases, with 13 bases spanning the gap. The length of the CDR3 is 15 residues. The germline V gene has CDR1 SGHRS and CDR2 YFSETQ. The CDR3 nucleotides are TGCGCCAGCAGCCCAAACAGGGTCTTGAACACTGAAGCTTTCTTT. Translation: CASSPNRVLNTEAFF.

CDR3 residues: CASSVGDSGNYEQYF. DNA for the CDR3: TGTGCCAGCAGCGTAGGAGACAGCGGGAACTACGAGCAGTACTTC. The rearrangement uses TRBV9 and TRBJ2-5, with TRBD2 matching 7 bases. The last part of the DNA fits TRBJ2-7 better; the J call may be wrong. Germline V gene sequence: CDR1 SGDLS, CDR2 YYNGEE. This CDR3 region has 15 residues.

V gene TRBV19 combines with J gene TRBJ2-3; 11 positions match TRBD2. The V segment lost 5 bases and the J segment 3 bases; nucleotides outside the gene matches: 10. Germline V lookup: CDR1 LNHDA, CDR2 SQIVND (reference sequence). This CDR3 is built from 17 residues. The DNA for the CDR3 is TGTGCCAGTAGTTCTTACACACTAGCGGGAGTAACAGATACGCAGTATTTT. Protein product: CASSSYTLAGVTDTQYF.